This T cell receptor (beta chain) came from a study of T cell repertoires in cytomegalovirus infection. Looking at the study overall: CMV epitopes in the study were HLA-C-restricted (recently identified) and HLA-B-restricted (well studied). The public TCR beta signatures pointed to both CMV infection and matching HLA type. Findings and limits, study-wide: Using cumulative public TCR beta family frequency, the authors identified those who carried CMV together with the relevant HLA. HLA-C-restricted TCR beta clonotypes specific for CMV led the ex vivo response.

TCRdb re-called the reads with MiXCR, one entry per CDR3 protein. The table lists about 920,000 distinct CDR3 sequences, around 31% of them singletons. The germline V gene has CDR1 LGHNA and CDR2 YSLEER. The CDR3 is made up of 15 amino acids. V lost 4 bases and J lost 10, with 17 bases in between. A few counts support this clonotype. As yet, its antigen is unknown. The TCR comes from a human donor in good health (CMV status not recorded). Some clones in this sample may be carry-over from other donors' samples. The source material was cultured CD8+ T cells from PBMCs, sampled from culture after CMV antigen stimulation. The chain employs TRBV4-3 and TRBJ1-6; D is possibly TRBD1 (6 bases). CDR3: CASSPGGQGFSPLHF. The DNA for the CDR3 is TGCGCCAGCAGCCCTGGGGGGCAGGGGTTCTCACCCCTCCACTTT.